A selection of T cell receptor beta chains follows, all from one sample in a study of CD8+ T cells in alopecia areata. TCRdb's copy holds only in-frame clones and misses some; the assay was immunoSEQ multiplex PCR. The profile covers fewer than 250,000 clones, with approximately 61% appearing a single time and less than 0.6% taken by the ten largest. The material was CD4+ T cells sorted from blood, obtained at week 0. These receptors came from a human donor with alopecia areata. Each CDR3 is given with its conserved first and last residue. Each record gives: clone size, D gene, V gene, J gene, CDR3 DNA, CDR3 protein. The D gene is left open where the match is weak. Expanded clones get a size class; other rows say once, few or many, or leave the size out.

clone_size: .
d_call: TRBD1
v_call: TRBV18
j_call: TRBJ1-6
cdr3_nt: TGTGCCAGCTCTCAAGGACAGGTTTATAATTCACCCCTCCACTTT
cdr3_aa: CASSQGQVYNSPLHF

clone_size: few
d_call: TRBD2
v_call: TRBV9
j_call: TRBJ2-3
cdr3_nt: TGTGCCAGCAGCGATAGCGGGGTCGGCACAGATACGCAGTATTTT
cdr3_aa: CASSDSGVGTDTQYF

clone_size: .
d_call: TRBD1
v_call: TRBV19
j_call: TRBJ2-4
cdr3_nt: TGTGCCAGTAGTGACAGGGCGGGCAAAAACATTCAGTACTTC
cdr3_aa: CASSDRAGKNIQYF

clone_size: .
d_call: .
v_call: TRBV6-5
j_call: TRBJ2-7
cdr3_nt: TGTGCCAGCGGGAAACAGGGATCCTTCCACGAGCAGTACTTC
cdr3_aa: CASGKQGSFHEQYF

clone_size: few
d_call: TRBD1
v_call: TRBV29-1
j_call: TRBJ1-1
cdr3_nt: TGCAGCGCTACAGGGGCCGCCACTGAAGCTTTCTTT
cdr3_aa: CSATGAATEAFF

clone_size: .
d_call: .
v_call: TRBV7-2
j_call: TRBJ2-7
cdr3_nt: TGTGCCAGCAGCTTACAAGCTGCCTCCTACGAGCAGTACTTC
cdr3_aa: CASSLQAASYEQYF

clone_size: .
d_call: .
v_call: TRBV4-2
j_call: TRBJ2-3
cdr3_nt: TGTGCCAGCAGCCAAGATCGGACTAGGGGGATGGATACGCAGTATTTT
cdr3_aa: CASSQDRTRGMDTQYF

clone_size: .
d_call: TRBD2
v_call: TRBV7-9
j_call: TRBJ2-1
cdr3_nt: TGTGCCAGCAGCCCCTTGGGGATAGCGGGAACGAATGAGCAGTTCTTC
cdr3_aa: CASSPLGIAGTNEQFF

clone_size: .
d_call: .
v_call: TRBV2
j_call: TRBJ1-2
cdr3_nt: TGTGCCAGCAGTGCGACAGGCGGCTACACCTTC
cdr3_aa: CASSATGGYTF

clone_size: .
d_call: TRBD1
v_call: TRBV14
j_call: TRBJ2-7
cdr3_nt: TGTGCCAGCAGCCAAGTGGGACAGGGTTCCTACGAGCAGTACTTC
cdr3_aa: CASSQVGQGSYEQYF

clone_size: few
d_call: TRBD1
v_call: TRBV29-1
j_call: TRBJ1-1
cdr3_nt: TGCAGCGCAGCACAAGTACAGGGGGAGGGTGAAGCTTTCTTT
cdr3_aa: CSAAQVQGEGEAFF

clone_size: .
d_call: .
v_call: TRBV18
j_call: TRBJ2-2
cdr3_nt: TGTGCCAGCTCACCACCGCTAACCGGGGAGCTGTTTTTT
cdr3_aa: CASSPPLTGELFF

clone_size: .
d_call: .
v_call: TRBV6-5
j_call: TRBJ1-1
cdr3_nt: TGTGCCAGCAGTTACTCGAATTCGGGGAACACTGAAGCTTTCTTT
cdr3_aa: CASSYSNSGNTEAFF

clone_size: .
d_call: TRBD1
v_call: TRBV29-1
j_call: TRBJ1-1
cdr3_nt: TGCAGCGTGAGACAGGGAAACACTGAAGCTTTCTTT
cdr3_aa: CSVRQGNTEAFF

clone_size: .
d_call: TRBD1
v_call: TRBV6-6
j_call: TRBJ1-5
cdr3_nt: TGTGCCAGCAGTTTTGACAGGGATCAGCCCCAGCATTTT
cdr3_aa: CASSFDRDQPQHF

clone_size: .
d_call: TRBD1
v_call: TRBV19
j_call: TRBJ2-1
cdr3_nt: TGTGCCAGTAAACTACAGGACAGGAGGTACAATGAGCAGTTCTTC
cdr3_aa: CASKLQDRRYNEQFF

clone_size: .
d_call: .
v_call: TRBV5-1
j_call: TRBJ2-4
cdr3_nt: TGCGCCAGCAGCCCCGGAACTCCGAAAAACATTCAGTACTTC
cdr3_aa: CASSPGTPKNIQYF

clone_size: few
d_call: TRBD1
v_call: TRBV4-1
j_call: TRBJ1-2
cdr3_nt: TGCGCCAGCAGCCAAGTTGGGACAGGGAATGGCTACACCTTC
cdr3_aa: CASSQVGTGNGYTF

clone_size: few
d_call: .
v_call: TRBV14
j_call: TRBJ2-4
cdr3_nt: TGTGCCAGCAGCCAATCACTGGTCGGCCAAAACATTCAGTACTTC
cdr3_aa: CASSQSLVGQNIQYF

clone_size: .
d_call: .
v_call: TRBV6-5
j_call: TRBJ1-5
cdr3_nt: TGTGCCAGCCGACAAAGAGGGAATCAGCCCCAGCATTTT
cdr3_aa: CASRQRGNQPQHF

clone_size: few
d_call: .
v_call: TRBV7-8
j_call: TRBJ1-2
cdr3_nt: TGTGCCAGCAGCTTAGCGCGCTTGTTGGACCTCGAGGACTATGGCTACACCTTC
cdr3_aa: CASSLARLLDLEDYGYTF

clone_size: few
d_call: TRBD2
v_call: TRBV7-2
j_call: TRBJ2-1
cdr3_nt: TGTGCCAGCAGCTCGAGGTCTAGCGGCTACAATGAGCAGTTCTTC
cdr3_aa: CASSSRSSGYNEQFF

clone_size: .
d_call: TRBD1
v_call: TRBV29-1
j_call: TRBJ1-5
cdr3_nt: TGCAGCGTCGTAGTACCAGGGGGTACTAGCAATCAGCCCCAGCATTTT
cdr3_aa: CSVVVPGGTSNQPQHF